What follows is one T cell receptor (beta chain) and its context. CDR3 length: 14 amino acids. Germline V gene lookup returns CDR1 LGHNA and CDR2 YSLEER. V lost 8 bases and J lost 1, with 12 bases in between. Version v3.0 of the immunoSEQ assay ran at survey level. The method was immunoSEQ multiplex PCR; TCRdb's version includes in-frame clones alone and lacks a portion of them. This sample has tens of thousands of clones, with 80% to 85% found just once. These data come from a study of long-term antiretroviral therapy in people with HIV. Specimen: unsorted PBMCs, collected 0.4 years after starting antiretroviral therapy. The sequence was obtained from a man aged 45-65 years with HIV. V gene TRBV4-3 combines with J gene TRBJ1-3, with D unresolved. The CDR3 DNA is TGCGCCAGCTCCCCCAGCAGGTCTGGAAACACCATATATTTT. Protein product: CASSPSRSGNTIYF.